This entry is about one TCR beta chain. Per the original methods: Cell counts per sample came from amplifying reference gene primers. Sequenced by immunoSEQ multiplex PCR; TCRdb stores in-frame clones only, minus some. V, J and clone size are those of that table, while D and trimming were read from the DNA. Among around 140,000 clones listed, about three quarters were seen once. This specimen comes from a study of blood T cell repertoires in COVID-19. Study at large: The United States, Italy and Spain were the sources of the acute and convalescent COVID-19 samples. PBMCs, B-cell-depleted T cells, or T cells were the source of the cDNA or gDNA that made up the material.

V lost 3 bases, J lost 6 bases, and 18 bases lay in between. The germline CDR1 and CDR2 sequences are ENHRY and SYGVKD. There are 16 residues in the CDR3. The rearrangement joins TRBV10-3 to TRBJ1-5, with TRBD1 as a possible D gene (5 bases). The sequence was obtained from a man between 45 and 60 years old with acute or convalescent COVID-19. Sequenced: peripheral blood. The CDR3 nucleotides are TGTGCCATCAGTGATGGGGCTTCGGGGGGAACTCAGCCCCAGCATTTT. Translation: CAISDGASGGTQPQHF.